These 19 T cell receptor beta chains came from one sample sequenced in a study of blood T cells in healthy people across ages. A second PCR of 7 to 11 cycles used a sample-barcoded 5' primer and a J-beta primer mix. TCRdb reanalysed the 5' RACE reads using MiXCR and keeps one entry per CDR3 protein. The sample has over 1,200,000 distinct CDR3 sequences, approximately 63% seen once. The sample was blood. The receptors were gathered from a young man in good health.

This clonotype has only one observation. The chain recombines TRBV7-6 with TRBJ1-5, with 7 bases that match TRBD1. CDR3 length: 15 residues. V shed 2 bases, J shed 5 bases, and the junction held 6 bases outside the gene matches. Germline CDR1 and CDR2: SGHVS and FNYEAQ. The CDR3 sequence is CASSLRGGWDQPQHF. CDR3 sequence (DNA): TGTGCCAGCAGCTTAAGAGGGGGCTGGGATCAGCCCCAGCATTTT. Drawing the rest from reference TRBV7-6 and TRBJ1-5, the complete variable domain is GAGVSQSPRYKVTKRGQDVALRCDPISGHVSLYWYRQALGQGPEFLTYFNYEAQQDKSGLPNDRFSAERPEGSISTLTIQRTEQRDSAMYRCASSLRGGWDQPQHFGDGTRLSIL.

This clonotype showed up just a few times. The CDR3 here is CASSAGAAVHNYGYTF. The DNA for the CDR3 is TGTGCCAGCAGCGCAGGGGCCGCGGTCCATAACTATGGCTACACCTTC. The V call is TRBV13, the J call TRBJ1-2; D may be TRBD1 (6 bases). The ends were cut back, 5 bases at V and 1 base at J, with 17 bases in the middle. This CDR3 is 16 amino acids long. From germline, CDR1 is PRHDT and CDR2 FYEKMQ (reference sequence). Full variable domain (missing parts from reference TRBV13 and TRBJ1-2): AAGVIQSPRHLIKEKRETATLKCYPIPRHDTVYWYQQGPGQDPQFLISFYEKMQSDKGSIPDRFSAQQFSDYHSELNMSSLELGDSALYFCASSAGAAVHNYGYTFGSGTRLTVV.

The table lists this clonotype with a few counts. The CDR3 sequence is CATSLLRGHTGELFF. The CDR3 region has the DNA TGTGCCACCAGCCTGCTCAGGGGCCACACCGGGGAGCTGTTTTTT. The chain employs TRBV6-2 or TRBV6-3 and TRBJ2-2; TRBD1 is a possible D gene (6 bases). Germline V gene sequence: CDR1 MNHEY, CDR2 SVGEGT. This CDR3 spans 15 amino acids. The V gene lost 10 bases and the J gene lost 3 bases, with 18 bases spanning the gap.

CDR3: CASSPPGTFSGNTIYF. Here the CDR3 DNA reads TGCGCCAGCAGCCCTCCGGGGACCTTCTCTGGAAACACCATATATTTT. The rearrangement uses TRBV4-1 and TRBJ1-3, with D perhaps matching TRBD1 (5 bases). Germline lookup yields CDR1 MGHRA and CDR2 YSYEKL. The CDR3 consists of 16 residues. Trimming shortened V by 4 bases and J by 0 bases, and 13 bases separated the two germline ends.

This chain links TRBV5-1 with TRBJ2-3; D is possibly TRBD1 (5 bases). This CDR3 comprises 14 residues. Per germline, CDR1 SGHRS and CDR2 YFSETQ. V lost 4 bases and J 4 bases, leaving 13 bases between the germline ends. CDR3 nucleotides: TGCGCCAGCAGCGTAGAAAGGGGATCAGATACGCAGTATTTT. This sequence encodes CASSVERGSDTQYF.

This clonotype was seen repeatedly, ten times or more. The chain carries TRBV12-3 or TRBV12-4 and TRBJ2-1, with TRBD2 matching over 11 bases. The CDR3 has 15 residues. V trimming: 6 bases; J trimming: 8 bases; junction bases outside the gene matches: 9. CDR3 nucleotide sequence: TGTGCCAGCAGCCGCACTAGCGGGAGAGGTCATGAGCAGTTCTTC. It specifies CASSRTSGRGHEQFF.

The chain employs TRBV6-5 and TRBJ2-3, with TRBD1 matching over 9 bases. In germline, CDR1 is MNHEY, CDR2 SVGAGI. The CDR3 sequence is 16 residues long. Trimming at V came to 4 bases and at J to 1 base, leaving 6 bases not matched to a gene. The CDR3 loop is CASSSNRGRGTDTQYF. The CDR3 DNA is TGTGCCAGCAGTTCCAACAGGGGGCGCGGCACAGATACGCAGTATTTT.

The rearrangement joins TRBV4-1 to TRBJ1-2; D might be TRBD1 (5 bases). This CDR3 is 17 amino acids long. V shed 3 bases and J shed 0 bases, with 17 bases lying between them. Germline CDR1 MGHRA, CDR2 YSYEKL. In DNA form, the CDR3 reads TGCGCCAGCAGCCACGCGAGGGGAGCCGATCCTAACTATGGCTACACCTTC. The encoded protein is CASSHARGADPNYGYTF.

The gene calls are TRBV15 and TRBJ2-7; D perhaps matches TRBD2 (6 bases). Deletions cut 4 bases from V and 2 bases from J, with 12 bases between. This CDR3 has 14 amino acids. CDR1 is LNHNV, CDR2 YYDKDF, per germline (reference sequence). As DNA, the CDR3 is TGTGCCACCAGCATGGGCCCGGGGGCCTACGAGCAGTACTTC. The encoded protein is CATSMGPGAYEQYF.

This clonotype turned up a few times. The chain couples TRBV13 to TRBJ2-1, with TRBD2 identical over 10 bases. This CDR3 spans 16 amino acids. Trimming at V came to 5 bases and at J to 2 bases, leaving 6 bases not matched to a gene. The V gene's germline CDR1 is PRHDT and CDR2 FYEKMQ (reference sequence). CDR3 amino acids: CASSIASGGTYNEQFF. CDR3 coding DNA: TGTGCCAGCAGCATAGCTAGCGGGGGTACCTACAATGAGCAGTTCTTC.

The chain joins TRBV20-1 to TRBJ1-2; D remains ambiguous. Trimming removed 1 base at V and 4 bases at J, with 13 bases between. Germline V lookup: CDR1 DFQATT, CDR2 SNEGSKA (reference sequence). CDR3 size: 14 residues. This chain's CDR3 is CSARVADSLYGYTF. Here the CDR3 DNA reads TGCAGTGCTAGAGTGGCAGATTCCCTCTATGGCTACACCTTC.

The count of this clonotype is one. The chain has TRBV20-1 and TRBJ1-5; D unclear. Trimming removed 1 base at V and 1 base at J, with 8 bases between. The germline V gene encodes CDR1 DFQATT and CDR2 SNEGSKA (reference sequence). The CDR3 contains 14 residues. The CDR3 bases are TGCAGTGCTAGAGGGGCTTCAAGCAATCAGCCCCAGCATTTT. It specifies CSARGASSNQPQHF.

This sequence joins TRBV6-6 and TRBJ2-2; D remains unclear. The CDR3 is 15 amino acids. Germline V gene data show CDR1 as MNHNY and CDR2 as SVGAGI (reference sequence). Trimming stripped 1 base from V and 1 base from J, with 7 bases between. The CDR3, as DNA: TGTGCCAGCAGTTACTTCCCCGGGAACACCGGGGAGCTGTTTTTT. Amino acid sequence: CASSYFPGNTGELFF.

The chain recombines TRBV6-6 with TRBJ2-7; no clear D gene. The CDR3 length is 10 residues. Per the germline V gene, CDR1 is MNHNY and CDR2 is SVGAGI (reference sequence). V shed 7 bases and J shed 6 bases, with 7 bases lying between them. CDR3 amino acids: CASIGGEQYF. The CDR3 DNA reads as TGTGCCAGCATAGGTGGCGAGCAGTACTTC.

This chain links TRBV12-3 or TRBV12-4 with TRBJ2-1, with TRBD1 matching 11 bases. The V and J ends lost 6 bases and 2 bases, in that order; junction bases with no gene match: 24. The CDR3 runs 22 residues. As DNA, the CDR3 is TGTGCCAGCAGCTCCCATTGGGACAGGGGGTTTAATCGGGGGGGGACCTACAATGAGCAGTTCTTC. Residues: CASSSHWDRGFNRGGTYNEQFF.

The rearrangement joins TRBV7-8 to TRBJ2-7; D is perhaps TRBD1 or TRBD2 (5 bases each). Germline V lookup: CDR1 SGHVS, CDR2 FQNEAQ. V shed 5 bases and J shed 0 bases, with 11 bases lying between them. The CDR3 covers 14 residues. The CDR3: CASSKRDGSYEQYF. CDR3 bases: TGTGCCAGCAGCAAGAGGGACGGCTCCTACGAGCAGTACTTC.

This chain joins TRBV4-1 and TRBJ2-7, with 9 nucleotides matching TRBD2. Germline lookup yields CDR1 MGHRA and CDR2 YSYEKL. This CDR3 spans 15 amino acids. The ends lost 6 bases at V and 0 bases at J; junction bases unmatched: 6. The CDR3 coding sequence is TGCGCCAGCAGACCCCTTAGCGGGAGCTCCTACGAGCAGTACTTC. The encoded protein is CASRPLSGSSYEQYF.

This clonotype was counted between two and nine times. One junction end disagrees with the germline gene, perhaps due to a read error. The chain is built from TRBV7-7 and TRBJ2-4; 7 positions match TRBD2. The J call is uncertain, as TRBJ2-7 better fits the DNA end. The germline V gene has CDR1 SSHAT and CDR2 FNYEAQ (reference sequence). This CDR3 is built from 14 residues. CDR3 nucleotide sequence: TGTGCTAGCAGCCCCTCACGGGGGGCCTACGAGCAGTACTTC. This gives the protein CASSPSRGAYEQYF.

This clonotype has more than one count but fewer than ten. In nucleotides, the CDR3 is TGCGCCAGCAGGGAGGGAGAAAACTATGGCTACACCTTC. Its translation: CASREGENYGYTF. The rearrangement joins TRBV5-1 to TRBJ1-2, with D unresolved. With 5 bases removed from V and 2 bases from J, the gap between germline ends came to 10 bases. The CDR3 spans 13 residues. CDR1 is SGHRS and CDR2 is YFSETQ in the germline V gene. The variable domain in full, completed from reference TRBV5-1 and TRBJ1-2, reads KAGVTQTPRYLIKTRGQQVTLSCSPISGHRSVSWYQQTPGQGLQFLFEYFSETQRNKGNFPGRFSGRQFSNSRSEMNVSTLELGDSALYLCASREGENYGYTFGSGTRLTVV.